The 13 T cell receptor beta chains in this list originate from one sample, sequenced in a study of shared clonotypes between healthy human individuals. TCRdb keeps only in-frame clones here, not all; method: immunoSEQ multiplex PCR. Among approximately 2.5 million clones listed, around 94% were seen once. The sample comprised naive CD4+ T cells sorted from blood. Subset described: CD45RA+ positively selected. These receptors were collected from a man between 18 and 29 years old in good health.

The chain is built from TRBV5-1 and TRBJ1-2, with TRBD1 matching over 9 bases. The CDR3 has 18 residues. The germline CDR1 and CDR2 sequences are SGHRS and YFSETQ. J was trimmed by 4 bases and V by 0 bases; bases with no gene match: 13. The CDR3 DNA follows: TGCGCCAGCAGCTTGGATGGGACAGGGCCACCCACGGGCTATGGCTACACCTTC. This translates into CASSLDGTGPPTGYGYTF.

The V and J genes are TRBV30 and TRBJ1-2; 8 nucleotides line up with TRBD1. Germline V gene data show CDR1 as GTSNPN and CDR2 as SVGIG (reference sequence). V shed 0 bases and J 0 bases; nucleotides not matched to a gene: 21. The CDR3 has 21 amino acids. The CDR3 DNA follows: TGTGCCTGGAGTGTCCATCGGACGTGGGGGACAGGCGACTACGCTAACTATGGCTACACCTTC. Its protein product is CAWSVHRTWGTGDYANYGYTF. Together with reference TRBV30 and TRBJ1-2, the CDR3 gives the full variable domain: SQTIHQWPATLVQPVGSPLSLECTVEGTSNPNLYWYRQAAGRGLQLLFYSVGIGQISSEVPQNLSASRPQDRQFILSSKKLLLSDSGFYLCAWSVHRTWGTGDYANYGYTFGSGTRLTVV.

About this clone: The sample carries other DNA sequences with the same CDR3. The rearrangement uses TRBV5-1 and TRBJ2-5, with 11 positions matching TRBD2. There are 14 residues in the CDR3. From germline, CDR1 is SGHRS and CDR2 YFSETQ. The V segment lost 1 base and the J segment 4 bases; nucleotides outside the gene matches: 0. Written as DNA, the CDR3 is TGCGCCAGCAGCTTGACTAGCGGGAGAGAGACCCAGTACTTC. As protein: CASSLTSGRETQYF.

This chain links TRBV2 with TRBJ2-7; D is perhaps TRBD2 (5 bases). Germline CDR1 SNHLY, CDR2 FYNNEI. The CDR3 sequence is 11 residues long. The V gene lost 11 bases and the J gene lost 0 bases, with 8 bases spanning the gap. CDR3 amino acids: CALGDSYEQYF. The CDR3 DNA follows: TGTGCCCTCGGGGACTCCTACGAGCAGTACTTC. Looking up the rest from reference TRBV2 and TRBJ2-7 gives the full variable domain: EPEVTQTPSHQVTQMGQEVILRCVPISNHLYFYWYRQILGQKVEFLVSFYNNEISEKSEIFDDQFSVERPDGSNFTLKIRSTKLEDSAMYFCALGDSYEQYFGPGTRLTVT.

The chain combines TRBV27 with TRBJ1-5; tentatively, D is TRBD1 (6 bases). This CDR3 contains 15 residues. V lost 6 bases and J lost 6, with 18 bases in between. CDR1 and CDR2 (germline): MNHEY, SMNVEV (reference sequence). The CDR3 nucleotides are TGTGCCAGCAGCCACGGGAGGGGGGTAAGTCAGCCCCAGCATTTT. This gives the protein CASSHGRGVSQPQHF.

The chain carries TRBV28 and TRBJ1-1; tentatively, D is TRBD1 (5 bases). Germline CDR1 reads MDHEN; CDR2 reads SYDVKM. V lost 5 bases and J lost 1, with 11 bases in between. The CDR3 runs to 14 residues. This CDR3 is CASSPPGGNTEAFF. DNA of the CDR3: TGTGCCAGCAGTCCACCCGGGGGGAACACTGAAGCTTTCTTT.

This chain connects TRBV11-3 to TRBJ2-1, with 14 bases that match TRBD2. Trimming took 5 bases from V and 3 from J; bases not matched to a gene: 15. This CDR3 spans 20 amino acids. Per the germline V gene, CDR1 is SGHNT and CDR2 is YENEEA. DNA of the CDR3: TGTGCCAGCAGCAAAAAACCCGGGACTAGCGGGGGCAGGGGCTACAATGAGCAGTTCTTC. The encoded protein is CASSKKPGTSGGRGYNEQFF.

The V call is TRBV29-1, the J call TRBJ1-2; D is ambiguous. Germline values: CDR1 SQVTM, CDR2 ANQGSEA. V shed 3 bases and J shed 8 bases, with 10 bases lying between them. This CDR3 has 11 amino acids. DNA of the CDR3: TGCAGCGTTGAGGACCCCGGCGGCTACACCTTC. Translation gives CSVEDPGGYTF.

This rearrangement joins TRBV7-9 to TRBJ2-7, with TRBD1 matching over 7 bases. After removal of 3 bases from V and 6 bases from J, the junction contained 5 bases not matched to a gene. The CDR3 is 13 amino acids. CDR1 is SEHNR and CDR2 is FQNEAQ in the germline V gene (reference sequence). The CDR3 sequence is CASSLRGQGEQYF. For the CDR3, the DNA is TGTGCCAGCAGCTTGAGGGGGCAAGGCGAGCAGTACTTC.

This rearrangement joins TRBV21-1 to TRBJ1-1; the D segment call TRBD1 is taken from the table without a DNA check. TRBV21-1 is flagged as a pseudogene. The CDR3 spans 15 residues. DNA for the CDR3: TGTGCCAGCAGCAAGTGGGGACAGTGGAACACTGAAGCTTTCTTT. It codes for CASSKWGQWNTEAFF.

This chain joins TRBV7-2 and TRBJ2-1; 10 nucleotides match TRBD2. The trim removed 6 bases at V and 6 bases at J, leaving 8 bases unmatched. The CDR3 is 15 amino acids. Germline V gene data show CDR1 as SGHTA and CDR2 as FQGNSA. This CDR3 is CASRATSGVINEQFF. The CDR3 region has the DNA TGTGCCAGCAGAGCAACTAGCGGGGTCATCAATGAGCAGTTCTTC.

The CDR3 sequence: CASSSYLGGGSGTNEKLFF. Here the CDR3 DNA reads TGTGCCAGCAGTTCGTACCTCGGAGGCGGGAGTGGAACTAATGAAAAACTGTTTTTT. This chain links TRBV28 with TRBJ1-4; the D is unclear. Trimming took 4 bases from V and 1 from J, leaving 22 bases between them. In germline, CDR1 is MDHEN, CDR2 SYDVKM. The CDR3 loop spans 19 amino acids. Looking up the rest from reference TRBV28 and TRBJ1-4 gives the full variable domain: DVKVTQSSRYLVKRTGEKVFLECVQDMDHENMFWYRQDPGLGLRLIYFSYDVKMKEKGDIPEGYSVSREKKERFSLILESASTNQTSMYLCASSSYLGGGSGTNEKLFFGSGTQLSVL.

V is TRBV6-1 and J is TRBJ1-2; D ambiguous. The CDR3 totals 11 residues. Germline V gene lookup returns CDR1 MNHNS and CDR2 SASEGT. With 10 bases removed from V and 4 bases from J, the gap between germline ends came to 10 bases. The CDR3 sequence: CATLDGYGYTF. As DNA, the CDR3 is TGTGCCACCTTGGACGGCTATGGCTACACCTTC.